The rows below give T cell receptor beta chains drawn from one sample of a study of siplizumab effects on memory and regulatory T cells. TCRdb's table, derived via immunoSEQ multiplex PCR, lists solely in-frame clones and lacks some. The sample holds 90,000 to 120,000 clones; over 85% are singletons and the top ten take around 0.62%. The sample comprised Tregs sorted from blood. The receptors stem from a human donor in good health. Both conserved end residues are part of each CDR3. D genes are given only for firm matches. Only some rows state a clone size, as once, few, many or a class for expanded clones.

NA | TRBJ2-2 | NA | TRBV5-6 | CASSLVAAQNTGELFF | TGTGCCAGCAGCTTGGTGGCAGCCCAAAACACCGGGGAGCTGTTTTTT
NA | TRBJ2-6 | NA | TRBV30 | CAWDGNSGANVLTF | TGTGCCTGGGACGGGAATTCTGGGGCCAACGTCCTGACTTTC
NA | TRBJ1-4 | NA | TRBV9 | CASSANPSTGMGEKLFF | TGTGCCAGCAGCGCGAACCCTTCCACAGGAATGGGTGAAAAACTGTTTTTT
NA | TRBJ2-5 | NA | TRBV11-3 | CASSLLEDQYF | TGTGCCAGCAGCTTATTGGAAGACCAGTACTTC
NA | TRBJ2-5 | NA | TRBV10-3 | CAISESGGTQYF | TGTGCCATCAGTGAGTCAGGGGGGACCCAGTACTTC
NA | TRBJ1-1 | NA | TRBV7-8 | CASSLAQNTEAFF | TGTGCCAGCAGCTTAGCCCAGAACACTGAAGCTTTCTTT
NA | TRBJ1-2 | NA | TRBV5-6 | CASSLSGREDGYTF | TGTGCCAGCAGCTTGTCGGGGAGGGAAGATGGCTACACCTTC
NA | TRBJ2-3 | NA | TRBV5-1 | CASSNRVDTQYF | TGCGCCAGCAGCAACAGGGTTGATACGCAGTATTTT
TRBD2 | TRBJ2-5 | NA | TRBV9 | CATAGLGLQETQYF | TGTGCCACCGCGGGACTAGGGCTACAAGAGACCCAGTACTTC
NA | TRBJ1-5 | few | TRBV19 | CASSRQNSNQPQHF | TGTGCCAGTTCGCGACAGAATAGCAATCAGCCCCAGCATTTT
NA | TRBJ2-3 | NA | TRBV6-6 | CASSPREDTQYF | TGTGCCAGCAGTCCCCGGGAGGATACGCAGTATTTT
NA | TRBJ2-2 | NA | TRBV7-2 | CASSLVITKTGELFF | TGTGCCAGCAGCTTAGTGATAACGAAGACCGGGGAGCTGTTTTTT
NA | TRBJ1-2 | few | TRBV2 | CASSEIGGETF | TGTGCCAGCAGTGAAATAGGGGGAGAGACCTTC
TRBD1 | TRBJ1-1 | NA | TRBV25-1 | CASSDRLGGSNKAFF | TGTGCCAGCAGTGATCGATTAGGGGGCAGTAACAAAGCTTTCTTT
NA | TRBJ2-5 | NA | TRBV6-6 | CASRLGFPQETQYF | TGTGCCAGCAGACTCGGCTTCCCCCAAGAGACCCAGTACTTC
NA | TRBJ2-1 | once | TRBV19 | CASSHPSLNEQFF | TGTGCCAGTAGTCATCCTTCTCTCAATGAGCAGTTCTTC
NA | TRBJ2-3 | NA | TRBV9 | CASSVGGGSTDTQYF | TGTGCCAGCAGCGTAGGAGGGGGGAGCACAGATACGCAGTATTTT
NA | TRBJ1-1 | few | TRBV2 | CASSSQGPNTEAFF | TGTGCCAGCAGTTCACAGGGTCCTAACACTGAAGCTTTCTTT
NA | TRBJ2-5 | NA | TRBV19 | CASSIDQAGQETQYF | TGTGCCAGTAGTATAGATCAAGCAGGGCAAGAGACCCAGTACTTC
TRBD2 | TRBJ2-5 | NA | TRBV4-1 | CASSPTSGGARETQYF | TGCGCCAGCAGCCCGACTAGCGGGGGGGCAAGGGAGACCCAGTACTTC
TRBD1 | TRBJ1-2 | NA | TRBV5-1 | CASSLGQGSGYTF | TGCGCCAGCAGCTTGGGACAGGGGTCTGGCTACACCTTC
NA | TRBJ2-1 | NA | TRBV19 | CASSIGGHNEQFF | TGTGCCAGTAGTATAGGGGGGCACAATGAGCAGTTCTTC